This entry is about one T cell receptor beta chain. This specimen belongs to a study of blood T cell repertoires in COVID-19. Whole-study context: T cells, B-cell-depleted T cells, or PBMCs provided the cDNA or gDNA that served as material.

Produced via immunoSEQ multiplex PCR; TCRdb's table is partial and in-frame only. The sample shows fewer than 400,000 clones, 70% to 90% of them seen only once. The clonotype originates from a human donor in a cohort sampled during active COVID-19. The sequenced sample consisted of peripheral blood.

The CDR3 protein is CASRGFGYGYTF. The DNA for the CDR3 is TGTGCCAGCCGGGGGTTTGGCTATGGCTACACCTTC. The gene calls are TRBV11-2 and TRBJ1-2; tentative D call: TRBD1 (5 bases). Deletions cut 8 bases from V and 4 bases from J, with 11 bases between. The CDR3 spans 12 residues. Germline-derived CDR1 and CDR2 are SGHAT and FQNNGV.